Shown below are 11 T cell receptor beta chains from a single sample sequenced in a study of naive and memory T cell subsets. The SP2 primer and nested alpha and beta constant region primers amplified ligated cDNA in four rounds. TCRdb itself ran the 5' RACE reads through MiXCR, one entry per CDR3 protein. Of about 48,000 distinct CDR3 sequences in the sample, 4.7% are singletons; the top ten hold approximately 0.84%. A UMI-containing oligonucleotide was joined by 3' ligation to the TCR cDNA template. The receptors shown here come from a female donor in good health.

This clonotype was seen ten or more times. The CDR3: CASSQFRTYEQYF. CDR3 bases: TGTGCCAGCAGCCAATTCAGAACCTACGAGCAGTACTTC. The chain employs TRBV14 and TRBJ2-7; no firm D call. There are 13 residues in the CDR3. V lost 2 bases and J lost 2, with 7 bases in between. The V gene's germline CDR1 is SGHDN and CDR2 FVKESK.

The table lists this clonotype with many counts. The chain employs TRBV7-9 and TRBJ2-2, with TRBD1 matching 9 bases. V gave up 8 bases and J gave up 4 bases; unmatched junction bases: 14. CDR3 length: 17 amino acids. The germline V gene encodes CDR1 SEHNR and CDR2 FQNEAQ (reference sequence). CDR3 sequence reads: CASACTGGECGTGELFF. The CDR3 nucleotides read TGTGCCAGCGCCTGTACAGGGGGCGAGTGTGGCACCGGGGAGCTGTTTTTT. Looking up the rest from reference TRBV7-9 and TRBJ2-2 gives the full variable domain: DTGVSQNPRHKITKRGQNVTFRCDPISEHNRLYWYRQTLGQGPEFLTYFQNEAQLEKSRLLSDRFSAERPKGSFSTLEIQRTEQGDSAMYLCASACTGGECGTGELFFGEGSRLTVL.

This clonotype was seen many times. This chain links TRBV27 with TRBJ2-3; 9 nucleotides line up with TRBD1. Looked up from germline, CDR1 is MNHEY and CDR2 is SMNVEV (reference sequence). The CDR3 contains 16 residues. V lost 4 bases and J lost 1; bases outside the gene matches: 6. In DNA, the CDR3 is TGTGCCAGCAGTTCACAGGGGGCGCGGGGCACAGATACGCAGTATTTT. This encodes CASSSQGARGTDTQYF.

This clonotype was picked up a small number of times. V usage is TRBV7-8 and J usage is TRBJ2-1; perhaps D is TRBD1 or TRBD2 (5 bases each). The CDR3 contains 15 residues. Germline CDR1 reads SGHVS; CDR2 reads FQNEAQ. Trimming stripped 5 bases from V and 4 bases from J, with 15 bases between. For the CDR3, the DNA is TGTGCCAGCAGCCCCCCCGGGGCGACGTACAATGAGCAGTTCTTC. It yields the protein CASSPPGATYNEQFF.

The table lists this clonotype with a few counts. The chain couples TRBV11-2 to TRBJ2-4; possible D gene TRBD1, 5 bases. This CDR3 comprises 16 residues. Germline CDR1 SGHAT, CDR2 FQNNGV. Trimming stripped 6 bases from V and 0 bases from J, with 15 bases between. CDR3 nucleotide sequence: TGTGCCAGCAGTGAAGGGGCGAAGCTAGCCAAAAACATTCAGTACTTC. Protein sequence: CASSEGAKLAKNIQYF.

This clonotype was recorded at least ten times. The chain is built from TRBV27 and TRBJ2-4; 11 positions match TRBD2. The V segment lost 5 bases and the J segment 3 bases; nucleotides outside the gene matches: 3. The CDR3 totals 15 residues. In germline, CDR1 is MNHEY, CDR2 SMNVEV (reference sequence). CDR3 DNA: TGTGCCAGCAGTCCGACTAGCGGGGTCAAAAACATTCAGTACTTC. Its translation is CASSPTSGVKNIQYF.

This clonotype was seen only a few times. The chain employs TRBV20-1 and TRBJ2-7, with 8 bases identical to TRBD1. The CDR3 sequence is 18 residues long. V lost 2 bases to trimming and J lost 3 bases; unmatched junction nucleotides: 18. Germline V gives CDR1 DFQATT, CDR2 SNEGSKA (reference sequence). CDR3 DNA: TGCAGTGCTAGACCGTTCAAACCTGGACAGGGCCATCGCTACGAGCAGTACTTC. Protein product: CSARPFKPGQGHRYEQYF.

This clonotype has a count of ten or more. V is TRBV6-5 and J is TRBJ2-7, with D possibly being TRBD1 (6 bases). The CDR3 sequence is 15 residues long. Trimming took off 4 bases at V and 1 base at J, with 14 bases between the two ends. Per germline, CDR1 MNHEY and CDR2 SVGAGI. The CDR3: CASSSQGKGSYEQYF. CDR3 in DNA: TGTGCCAGCAGTTCACAGGGTAAGGGGTCCTACGAGCAGTACTTC.

The sample holds a few counts of this clonotype. V and J are TRBV7-9 and TRBJ2-3; 12 nucleotides agree with TRBD1. This CDR3 is 15 amino acids long. V gave up 8 bases and J gave up 6 bases; unmatched junction bases: 9. Germline CDR1 reads SEHNR; CDR2 reads FQNEAQ (reference sequence). As DNA, the CDR3 is TGTGCCAGCCGGACCCGGGACAGGGGGCCGGATACGCAGTATTTT. This encodes CASRTRDRGPDTQYF. The full variable domain, with the rest looked up from reference TRBV7-9 and TRBJ2-3, is DTGVSQNPRHKITKRGQNVTFRCDPISEHNRLYWYRQTLGQGPEFLTYFQNEAQLEKSRLLSDRFSAERPKGSFSTLEIQRTEQGDSAMYLCASRTRDRGPDTQYFGPGTRLTVL.

At least ten counts were recorded for this clonotype. The chain combines TRBV2 with TRBJ2-7, with 7 bases matching TRBD2. This CDR3 comprises 13 residues. CDR1 and CDR2 (germline): SNHLY, FYNNEI. The V gene end was trimmed by 4 bases and the J gene end by 3 bases; junction bases not matched to a gene: 3. The CDR3: CASSVTGGYEQYF. The DNA for the CDR3 is TGTGCCAGCAGTGTGACGGGGGGCTACGAGCAGTACTTC.

This clonotype appeared many times. The chain combines TRBV19 with TRBJ2-1; D call uncertain. The CDR3 has 11 residues. The germline V gene encodes CDR1 LNHDA and CDR2 SQIVND (reference sequence). V was trimmed by 0 bases and J by 8 bases, leaving 2 bases between them. The CDR3 nucleotides read TGTGCCAGTAGTATAGAGGATGAGCAGTTCTTC. Amino acid sequence: CASSIEDEQFF. Looking up the rest from reference TRBV19 and TRBJ2-1 gives the full variable domain: DGGITQSPKYLFRKEGQNVTLSCEQNLNHDAMYWYRQDPGQGLRLIYYSQIVNDFQKGDIAEGYSVSREKKESFPLTVTSAQKNPTAFYLCASSIEDEQFFGPGTRLTVL.